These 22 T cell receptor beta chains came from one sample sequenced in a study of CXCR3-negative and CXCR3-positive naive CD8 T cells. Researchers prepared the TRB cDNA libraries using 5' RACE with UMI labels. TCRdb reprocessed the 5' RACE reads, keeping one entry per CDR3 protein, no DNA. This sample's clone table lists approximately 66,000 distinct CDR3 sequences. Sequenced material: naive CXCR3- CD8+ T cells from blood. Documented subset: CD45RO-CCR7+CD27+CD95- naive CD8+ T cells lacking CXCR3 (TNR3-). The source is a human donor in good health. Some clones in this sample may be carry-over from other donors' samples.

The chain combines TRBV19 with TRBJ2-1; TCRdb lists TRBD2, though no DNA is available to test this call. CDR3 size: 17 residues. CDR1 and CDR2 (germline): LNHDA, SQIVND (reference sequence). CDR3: CASSIGPSGRPYNEQFF.

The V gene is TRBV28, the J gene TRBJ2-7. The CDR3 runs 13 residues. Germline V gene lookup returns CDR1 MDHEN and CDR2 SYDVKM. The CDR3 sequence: CASRPRGSYEQYF.

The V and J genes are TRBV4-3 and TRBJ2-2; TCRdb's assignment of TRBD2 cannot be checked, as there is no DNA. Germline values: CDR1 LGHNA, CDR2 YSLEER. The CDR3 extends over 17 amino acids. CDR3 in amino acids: CASSPDLAGVYTGELFF.

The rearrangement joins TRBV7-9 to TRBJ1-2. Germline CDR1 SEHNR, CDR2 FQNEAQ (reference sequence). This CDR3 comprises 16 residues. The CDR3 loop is CASSSRELGLNYGYTF.

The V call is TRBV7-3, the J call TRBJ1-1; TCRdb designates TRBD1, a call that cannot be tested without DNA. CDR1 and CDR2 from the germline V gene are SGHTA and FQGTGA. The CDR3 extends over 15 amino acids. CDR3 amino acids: CASSLTRGANTEAFF.

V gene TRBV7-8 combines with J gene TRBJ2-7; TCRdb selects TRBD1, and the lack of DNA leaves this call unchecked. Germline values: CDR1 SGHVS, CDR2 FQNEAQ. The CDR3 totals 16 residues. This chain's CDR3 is CASSLLRGASSYEQYF.

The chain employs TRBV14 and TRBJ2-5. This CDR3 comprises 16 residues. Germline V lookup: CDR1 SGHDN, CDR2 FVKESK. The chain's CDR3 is CASSQEWSPSQETQYF.

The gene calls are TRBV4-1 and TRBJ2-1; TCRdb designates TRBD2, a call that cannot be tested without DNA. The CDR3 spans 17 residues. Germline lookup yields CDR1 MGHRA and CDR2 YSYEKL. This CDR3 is CASSQDPAAGGYNEQFF.

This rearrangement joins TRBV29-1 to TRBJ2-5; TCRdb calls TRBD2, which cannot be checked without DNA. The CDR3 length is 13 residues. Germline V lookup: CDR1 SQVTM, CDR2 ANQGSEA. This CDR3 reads CSVEWANQETQYF.

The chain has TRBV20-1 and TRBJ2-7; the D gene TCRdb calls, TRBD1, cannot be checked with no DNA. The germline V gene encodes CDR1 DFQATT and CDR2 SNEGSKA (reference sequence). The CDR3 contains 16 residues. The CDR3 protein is CSALGTGGVSSYEQYF.

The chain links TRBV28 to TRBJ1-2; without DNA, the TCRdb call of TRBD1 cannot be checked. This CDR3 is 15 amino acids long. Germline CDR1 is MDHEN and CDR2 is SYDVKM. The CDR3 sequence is CASSPAVQGWYGYTF.

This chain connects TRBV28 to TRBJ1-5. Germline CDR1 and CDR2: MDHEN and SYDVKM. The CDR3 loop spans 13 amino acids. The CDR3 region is CASNIRGNRPQHF.

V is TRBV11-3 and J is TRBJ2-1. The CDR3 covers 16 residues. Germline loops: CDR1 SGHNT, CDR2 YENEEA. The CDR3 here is CASSLGRLSSYNEQFF. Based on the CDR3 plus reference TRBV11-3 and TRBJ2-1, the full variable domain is EAGVVQSPRYKIIEKKQPVAFWCNPISGHNTLYWYLQNLGQGPELLIRYENEEAVDDSQLPKDRFSAERLKGVDSTLKIQPAELGDSAVYLCASSLGRLSSYNEQFFGPGTRLTVL.

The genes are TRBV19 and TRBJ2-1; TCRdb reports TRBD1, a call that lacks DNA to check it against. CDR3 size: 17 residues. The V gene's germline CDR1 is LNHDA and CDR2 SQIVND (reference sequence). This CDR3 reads CASSTGVVGSSYNEQFF.

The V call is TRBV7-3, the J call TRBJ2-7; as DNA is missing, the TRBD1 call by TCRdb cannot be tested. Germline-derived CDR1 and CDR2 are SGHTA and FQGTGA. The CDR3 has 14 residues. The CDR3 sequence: CASSLAGAPYEQYF.

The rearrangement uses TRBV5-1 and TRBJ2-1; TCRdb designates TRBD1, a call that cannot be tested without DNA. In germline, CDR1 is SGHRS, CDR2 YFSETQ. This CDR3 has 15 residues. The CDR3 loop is CASSLAVGPPLEQFF.

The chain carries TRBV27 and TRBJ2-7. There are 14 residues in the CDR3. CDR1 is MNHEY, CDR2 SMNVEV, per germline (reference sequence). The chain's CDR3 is CASSFTGSSYEQYF.

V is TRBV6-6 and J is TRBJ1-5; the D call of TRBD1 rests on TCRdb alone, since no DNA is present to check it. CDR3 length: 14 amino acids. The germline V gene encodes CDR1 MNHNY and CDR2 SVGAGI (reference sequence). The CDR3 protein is CASSLQGLREPQHF.

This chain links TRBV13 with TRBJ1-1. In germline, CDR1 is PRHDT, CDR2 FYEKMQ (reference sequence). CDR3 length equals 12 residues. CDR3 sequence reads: CASSLSGTEAFF.

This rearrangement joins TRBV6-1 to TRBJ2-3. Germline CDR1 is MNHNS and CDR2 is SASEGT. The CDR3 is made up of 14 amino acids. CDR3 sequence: CASSEEWTGDTQYF.

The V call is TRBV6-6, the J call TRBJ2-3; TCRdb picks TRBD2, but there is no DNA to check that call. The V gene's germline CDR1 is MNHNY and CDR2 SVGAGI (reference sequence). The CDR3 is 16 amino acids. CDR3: CASSPIAGSSTDTQYF.

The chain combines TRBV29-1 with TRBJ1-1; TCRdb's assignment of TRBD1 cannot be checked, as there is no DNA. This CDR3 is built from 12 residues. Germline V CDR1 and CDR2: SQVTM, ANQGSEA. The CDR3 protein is CSVELQGLGAFF. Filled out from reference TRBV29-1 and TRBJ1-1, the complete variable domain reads SAVISQKPSRDICQRGTSLTIQCQVDSQVTMMFWYRQQPGQSLTLIATANQGSEATYESGFVIDKFPISRPNLTFSTLTVSNMSPEDSSIYLCSVELQGLGAFFGQGTRLTVV.